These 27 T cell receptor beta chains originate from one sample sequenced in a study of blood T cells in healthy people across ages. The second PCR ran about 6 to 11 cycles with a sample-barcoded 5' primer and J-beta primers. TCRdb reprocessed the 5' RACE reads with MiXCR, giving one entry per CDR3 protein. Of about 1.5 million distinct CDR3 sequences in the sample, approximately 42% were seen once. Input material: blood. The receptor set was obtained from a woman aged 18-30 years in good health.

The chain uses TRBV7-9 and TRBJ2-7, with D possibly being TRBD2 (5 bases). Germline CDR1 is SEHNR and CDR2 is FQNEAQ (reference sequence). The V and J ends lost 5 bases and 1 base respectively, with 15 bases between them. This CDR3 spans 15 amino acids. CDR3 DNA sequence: TGTGCCAGCAGCCCCAAGGCGGGTCGATCCTACGAGCAGTACTTC. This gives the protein CASSPKAGRSYEQYF.

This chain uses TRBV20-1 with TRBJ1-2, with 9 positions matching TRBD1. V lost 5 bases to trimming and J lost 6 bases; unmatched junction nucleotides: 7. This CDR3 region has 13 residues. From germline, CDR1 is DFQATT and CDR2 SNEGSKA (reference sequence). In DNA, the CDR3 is TGCAGTGCTCCAACAGGGGGCATTCATGGCTACACCTTC. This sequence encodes CSAPTGGIHGYTF.

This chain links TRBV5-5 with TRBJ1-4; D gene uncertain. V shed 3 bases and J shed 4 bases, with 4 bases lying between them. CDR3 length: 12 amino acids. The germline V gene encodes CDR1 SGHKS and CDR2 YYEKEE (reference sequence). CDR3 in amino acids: CASSWFNEKLFF. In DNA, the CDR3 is TGTGCCAGCAGCTGGTTTAATGAAAAACTGTTTTTT.

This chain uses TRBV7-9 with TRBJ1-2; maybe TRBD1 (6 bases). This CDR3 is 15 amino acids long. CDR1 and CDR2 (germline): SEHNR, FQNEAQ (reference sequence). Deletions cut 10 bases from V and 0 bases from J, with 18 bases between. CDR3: CAIPGQRSSNYGYTF. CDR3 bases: TGTGCCATACCGGGACAACGGTCTTCTAACTATGGCTACACCTTC. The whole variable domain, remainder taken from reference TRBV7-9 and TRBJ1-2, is DTGVSQNPRHKITKRGQNVTFRCDPISEHNRLYWYRQTLGQGPEFLTYFQNEAQLEKSRLLSDRFSAERPKGSFSTLEIQRTEQGDSAMYLCAIPGQRSSNYGYTFGSGTRLTVV.

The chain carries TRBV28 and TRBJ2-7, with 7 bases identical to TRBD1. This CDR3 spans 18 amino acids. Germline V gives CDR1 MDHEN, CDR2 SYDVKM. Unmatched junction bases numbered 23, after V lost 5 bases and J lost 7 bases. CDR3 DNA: TGTGCCAGCAGTCCCCCCGGGACAGAGGACCTCTTCTACAATGAGCAGTACTTC. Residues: CASSPPGTEDLFYNEQYF.

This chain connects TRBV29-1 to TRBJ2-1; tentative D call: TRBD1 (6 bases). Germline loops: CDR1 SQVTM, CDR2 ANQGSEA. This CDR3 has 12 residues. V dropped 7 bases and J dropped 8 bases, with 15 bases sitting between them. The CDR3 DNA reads TGCAGCGCTACTAAACAGGGCGATGAGCAGTTCTTC. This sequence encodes CSATKQGDEQFF.

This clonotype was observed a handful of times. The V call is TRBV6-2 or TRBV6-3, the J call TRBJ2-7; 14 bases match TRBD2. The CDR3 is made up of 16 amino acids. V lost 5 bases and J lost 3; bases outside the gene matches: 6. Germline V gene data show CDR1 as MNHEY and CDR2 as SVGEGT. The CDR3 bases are TGTGCCAGCAGTCGTTTTGGGACTAGCGGGAGCTACGAGCAGTACTTC. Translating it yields CASSRFGTSGSYEQYF.

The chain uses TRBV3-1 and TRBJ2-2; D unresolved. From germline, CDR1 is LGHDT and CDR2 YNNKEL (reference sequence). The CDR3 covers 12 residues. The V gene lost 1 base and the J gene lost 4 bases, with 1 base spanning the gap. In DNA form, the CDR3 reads TGTGCCAGCAGCCAAGCCACCGGGGAGCTGTTTTTT. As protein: CASSQATGELFF.

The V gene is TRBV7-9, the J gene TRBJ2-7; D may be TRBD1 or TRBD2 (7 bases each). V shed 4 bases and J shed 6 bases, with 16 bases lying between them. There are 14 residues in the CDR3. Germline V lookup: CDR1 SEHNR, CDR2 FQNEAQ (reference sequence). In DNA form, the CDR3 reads TGTGCCAGCAGCTCTTACAGGGGAGGGCGCGAGCAGTACTTC. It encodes CASSSYRGGREQYF. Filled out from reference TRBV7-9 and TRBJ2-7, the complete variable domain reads DTGVSQNPRHKITKRGQNVTFRCDPISEHNRLYWYRQTLGQGPEFLTYFQNEAQLEKSRLLSDRFSAERPKGSFSTLEIQRTEQGDSAMYLCASSSYRGGREQYFGPGTRLTVT.

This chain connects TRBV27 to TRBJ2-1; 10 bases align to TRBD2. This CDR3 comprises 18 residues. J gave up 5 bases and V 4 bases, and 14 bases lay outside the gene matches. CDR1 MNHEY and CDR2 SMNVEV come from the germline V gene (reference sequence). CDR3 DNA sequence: TGTGCCAGCAGTTCCCTAACCGTTAGCGGGGGGACAAACAATGAGCAGTTCTTC. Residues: CASSSLTVSGGTNNEQFF.

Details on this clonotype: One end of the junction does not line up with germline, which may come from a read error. CDR3 region: CPSSHTGEAANVLTF. CDR3 nucleotide sequence: TGTCCCAGCAGTCACACAGGGGAAGCGGCCAACGTCCTGACTTTC. The gene calls are TRBV6-5 and TRBJ2-6, with 7 bases lining up with TRBD1. The CDR3 totals 15 residues. The germline V gene encodes CDR1 MNHEY and CDR2 SVGAGI.

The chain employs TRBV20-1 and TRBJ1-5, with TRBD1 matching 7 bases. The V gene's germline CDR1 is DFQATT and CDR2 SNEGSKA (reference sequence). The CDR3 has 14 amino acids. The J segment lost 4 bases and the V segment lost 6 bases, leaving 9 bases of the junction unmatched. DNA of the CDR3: TGCAGTGCCACCACCCCACAGGGGAATCAGCCCCAGCATTTT. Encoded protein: CSATTPQGNQPQHF.

The chain's CDR3 is CSVVRQSGYGYTF. DNA of the CDR3: TGCAGTGTGGTTAGACAGTCTGGCTATGGCTACACCTTC. This chain joins TRBV20-1 and TRBJ1-2, with D maybe TRBD1 (5 bases). V was pared by 7 bases and J by 4 bases, with 16 bases between. The germline V gene encodes CDR1 DFQATT and CDR2 SNEGSKA (reference sequence). This CDR3 is 13 amino acids long.

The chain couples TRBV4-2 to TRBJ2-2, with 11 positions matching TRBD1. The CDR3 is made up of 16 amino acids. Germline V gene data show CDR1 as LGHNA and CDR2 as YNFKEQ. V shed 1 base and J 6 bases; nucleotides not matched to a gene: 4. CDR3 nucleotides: TGTGCCAGCAGCCAAGGTGCGGGACAGGGGGCCGGGGAGCTGTTTTTT. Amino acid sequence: CASSQGAGQGAGELFF.

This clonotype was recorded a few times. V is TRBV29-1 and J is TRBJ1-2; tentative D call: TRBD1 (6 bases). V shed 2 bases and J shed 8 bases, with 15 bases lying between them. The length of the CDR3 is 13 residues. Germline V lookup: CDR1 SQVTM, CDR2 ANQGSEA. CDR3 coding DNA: TGCAGCGTTGAATCGGTACAGGGTTGGGGCTACACCTTC. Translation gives CSVESVQGWGYTF.

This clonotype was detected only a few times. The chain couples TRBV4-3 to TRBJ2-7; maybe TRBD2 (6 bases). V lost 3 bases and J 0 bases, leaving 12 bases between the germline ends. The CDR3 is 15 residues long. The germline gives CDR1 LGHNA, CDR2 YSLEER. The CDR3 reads CASSQRDSPSYEQYF. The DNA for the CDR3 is TGCGCCAGCAGCCAGAGGGACTCCCCCTCCTACGAGCAGTACTTC.

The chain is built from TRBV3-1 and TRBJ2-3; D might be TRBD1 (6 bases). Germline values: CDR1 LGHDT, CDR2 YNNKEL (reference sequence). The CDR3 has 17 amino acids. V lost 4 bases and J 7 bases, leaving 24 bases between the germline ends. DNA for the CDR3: TGTGCCAGCAGCCTTGGTATTGGACAGACGACATGGAATACGCAGTATTTT. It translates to CASSLGIGQTTWNTQYF.

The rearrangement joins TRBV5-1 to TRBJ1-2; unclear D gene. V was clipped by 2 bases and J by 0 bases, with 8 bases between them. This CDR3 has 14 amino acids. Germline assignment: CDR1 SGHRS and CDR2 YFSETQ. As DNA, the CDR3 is TGCGCCAGCAGCTTCACAGTAGCTAACTATGGCTACACCTTC. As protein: CASSFTVANYGYTF.

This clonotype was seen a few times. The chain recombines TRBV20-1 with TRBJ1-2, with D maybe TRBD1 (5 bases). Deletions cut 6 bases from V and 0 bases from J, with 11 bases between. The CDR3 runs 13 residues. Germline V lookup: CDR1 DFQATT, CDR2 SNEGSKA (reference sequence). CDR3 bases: TGCAGTGCCCCGGGGACTGCTAACTATGGCTACACCTTC. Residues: CSAPGTANYGYTF.

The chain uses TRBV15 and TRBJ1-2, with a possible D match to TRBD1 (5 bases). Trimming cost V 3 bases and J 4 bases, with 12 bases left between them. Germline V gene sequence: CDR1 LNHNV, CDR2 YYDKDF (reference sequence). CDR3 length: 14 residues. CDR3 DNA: TGTGCCACCAGCAGGGAGGGTGGGGGCTATGGCTACACCTTC. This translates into CATSREGGGYGYTF.

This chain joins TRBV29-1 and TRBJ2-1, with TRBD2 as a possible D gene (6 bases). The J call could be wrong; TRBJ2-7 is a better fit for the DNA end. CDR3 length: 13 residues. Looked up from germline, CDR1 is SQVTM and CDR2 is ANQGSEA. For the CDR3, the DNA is TGCAGCGTTGAAGGCGGGGTCTACAATGAGCAGTACTTC. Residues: CSVEGGVYNEQYF.

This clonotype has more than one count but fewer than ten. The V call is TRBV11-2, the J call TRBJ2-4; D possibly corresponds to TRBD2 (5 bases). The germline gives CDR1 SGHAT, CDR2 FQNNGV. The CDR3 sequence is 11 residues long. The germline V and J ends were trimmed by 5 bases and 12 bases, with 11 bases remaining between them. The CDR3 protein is CASSPLGDQYF. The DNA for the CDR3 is TGTGCCAGCAGCCCCTTGGGAGATCAGTACTTC.

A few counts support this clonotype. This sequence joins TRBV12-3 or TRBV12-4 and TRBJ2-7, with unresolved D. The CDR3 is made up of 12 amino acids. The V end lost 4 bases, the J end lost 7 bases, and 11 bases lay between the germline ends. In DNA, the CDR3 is TGTGCCAGCAGTTCTTTGTACAATGAGCAGTACTTC. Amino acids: CASSSLYNEQYF.

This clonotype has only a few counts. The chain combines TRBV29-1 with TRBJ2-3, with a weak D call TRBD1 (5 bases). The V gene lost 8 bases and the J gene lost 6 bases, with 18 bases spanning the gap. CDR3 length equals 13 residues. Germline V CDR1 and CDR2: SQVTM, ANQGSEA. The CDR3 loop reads CSTRSGKGDTQYF. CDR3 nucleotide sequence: TGCAGCACCCGGTCAGGAAAGGGGGATACGCAGTATTTT.

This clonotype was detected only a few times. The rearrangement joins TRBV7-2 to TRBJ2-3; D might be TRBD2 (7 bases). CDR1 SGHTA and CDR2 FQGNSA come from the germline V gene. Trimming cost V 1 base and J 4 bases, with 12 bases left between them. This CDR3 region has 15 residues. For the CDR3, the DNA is TGTGCCAGCAGCTTAGGCGGGGGCGGATCAGATACGCAGTATTTT. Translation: CASSLGGGGSDTQYF.

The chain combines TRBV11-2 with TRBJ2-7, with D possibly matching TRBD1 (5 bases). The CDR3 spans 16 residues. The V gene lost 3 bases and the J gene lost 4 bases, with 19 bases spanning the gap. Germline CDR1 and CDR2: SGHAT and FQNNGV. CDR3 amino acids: CASSFMTARTKYEQYF. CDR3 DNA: TGTGCCAGCAGCTTCATGACGGCACGGACAAAGTACGAGCAGTACTTC.

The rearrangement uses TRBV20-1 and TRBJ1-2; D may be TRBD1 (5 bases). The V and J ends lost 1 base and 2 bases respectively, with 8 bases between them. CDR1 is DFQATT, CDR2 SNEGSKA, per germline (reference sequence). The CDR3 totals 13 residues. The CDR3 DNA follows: TGCAGTGCTAGAGTAAGACAGAACTATGGCTACACCTTC. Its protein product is CSARVRQNYGYTF.